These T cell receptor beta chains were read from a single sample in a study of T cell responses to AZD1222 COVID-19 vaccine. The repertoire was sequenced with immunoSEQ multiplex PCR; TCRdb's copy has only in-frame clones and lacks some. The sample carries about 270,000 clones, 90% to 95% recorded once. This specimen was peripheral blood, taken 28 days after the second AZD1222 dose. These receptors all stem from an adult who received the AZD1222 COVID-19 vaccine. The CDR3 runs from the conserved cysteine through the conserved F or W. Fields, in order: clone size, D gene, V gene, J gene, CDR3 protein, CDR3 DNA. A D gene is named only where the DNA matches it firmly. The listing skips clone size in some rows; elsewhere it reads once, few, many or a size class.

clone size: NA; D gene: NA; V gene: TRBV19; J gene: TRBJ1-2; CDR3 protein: CASSIDGTHYGYTF; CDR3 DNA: TGTGCCAGTAGTATAGATGGGACACACTATGGCTACACCTTC
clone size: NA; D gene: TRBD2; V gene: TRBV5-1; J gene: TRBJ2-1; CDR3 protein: CASSSGGAGGVDEQFF; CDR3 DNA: TGCGCCAGCAGCTCGGGGGGAGCGGGAGGGGTCGATGAGCAGTTCTTC
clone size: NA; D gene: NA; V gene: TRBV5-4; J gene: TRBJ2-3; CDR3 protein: CASSSDRLSTDTQYF; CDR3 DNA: TGTGCCAGCAGCTCGGACAGACTTAGCACAGATACGCAGTATTTT
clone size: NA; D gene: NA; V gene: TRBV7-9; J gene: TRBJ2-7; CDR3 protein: CASSWTKTSYEQYF; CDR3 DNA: TGTGCCAGCAGCTGGACTAAGACCTCCTACGAGCAGTACTTC
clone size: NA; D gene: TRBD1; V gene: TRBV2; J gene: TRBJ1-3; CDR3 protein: CATLGDRGRGNTIYF; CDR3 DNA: TGTGCCACCTTGGGGGACAGGGGGCGAGGAAACACCATATATTTT
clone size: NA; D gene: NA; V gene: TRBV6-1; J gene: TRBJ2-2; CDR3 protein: CASSESRETGELFF; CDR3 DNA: TGTGCCAGCAGTGAATCGCGGGAAACCGGGGAGCTGTTTTTT
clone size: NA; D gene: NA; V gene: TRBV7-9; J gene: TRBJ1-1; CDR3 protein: CASSLRGTGNTEAFF; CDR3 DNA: TGTGCCAGCAGCCTAAGGGGAACGGGGAACACTGAAGCTTTCTTT
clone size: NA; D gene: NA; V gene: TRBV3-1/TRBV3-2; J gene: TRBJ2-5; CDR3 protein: CASSLSGGRRETQYF; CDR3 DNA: TGTGCCAGCAGCCTATCGGGCGGCCGTAGGGAGACCCAGTACTTC
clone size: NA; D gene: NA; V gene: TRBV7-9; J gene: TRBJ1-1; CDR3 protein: CASSLVFAGRAEAFF; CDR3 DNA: TGTGCCAGCAGCTTAGTTTTCGCGGGACGCGCCGAAGCTTTCTTT
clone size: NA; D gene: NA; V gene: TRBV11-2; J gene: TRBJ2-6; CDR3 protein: CASSLDLIALSSGANVLTF; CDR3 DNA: TGTGCCAGCAGCTTAGATTTGATAGCTCTCAGCTCTGGGGCCAACGTCCTGACTTTC
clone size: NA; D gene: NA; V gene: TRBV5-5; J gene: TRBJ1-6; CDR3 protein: CASSLAQVTSPLHF; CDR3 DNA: TGTGCCAGCAGCTTGGCACAGGTAACTTCACCCCTCCACTTT
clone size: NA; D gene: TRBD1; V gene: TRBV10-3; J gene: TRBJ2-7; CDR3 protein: CAISVFLAGTGGISSYEQYF; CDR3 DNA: TGTGCCATCAGTGTTTTTTTGGCGGGGACAGGGGGAATAAGCTCCTACGAGCAGTACTTC
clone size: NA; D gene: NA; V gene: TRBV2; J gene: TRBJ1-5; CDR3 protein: CASSEVPGRDQPQHF; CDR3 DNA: TGTGCCAGCAGTGAAGTCCCAGGGAGGGATCAGCCCCAGCATTTT
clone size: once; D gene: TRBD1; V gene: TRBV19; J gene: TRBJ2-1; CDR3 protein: CASSTDRALRNEQFF; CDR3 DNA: TGTGCCAGTAGTACCGACAGGGCCCTGAGGAATGAGCAGTTCTTC
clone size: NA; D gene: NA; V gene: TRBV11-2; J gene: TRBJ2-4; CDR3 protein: CASSWDLNIQYF; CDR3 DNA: TGTGCCAGCAGCTGGGACTTAAACATTCAGTACTTC
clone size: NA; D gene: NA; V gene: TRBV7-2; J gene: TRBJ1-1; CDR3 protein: CASSLDRNTEAFF; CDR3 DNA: TGTGCCAGCAGCTTGGACAGGAACACTGAAGCTTTCTTT
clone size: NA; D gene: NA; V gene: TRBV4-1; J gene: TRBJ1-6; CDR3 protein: CASSLTGTPTNNSPLHF; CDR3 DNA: TGCGCCAGCAGCCTCACCGGGACACCCACTAATAATTCACCCCTCCACTTT
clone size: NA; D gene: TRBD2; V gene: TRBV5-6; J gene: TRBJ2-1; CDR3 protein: CASSWDYRSYNEQFF; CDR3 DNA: TGTGCCAGCAGCTGGGACTACCGCTCCTACAATGAGCAGTTCTTC
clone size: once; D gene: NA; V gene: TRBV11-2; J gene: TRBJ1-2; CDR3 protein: CASSLGGGSYGYTF; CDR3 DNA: TGTGCCAGCAGCTTAGGCGGTGGGTCCTATGGCTACACCTTC
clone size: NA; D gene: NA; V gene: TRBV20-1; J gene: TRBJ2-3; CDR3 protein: CSVANTDTQYF; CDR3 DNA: TGCAGTGTAGCGAACACAGATACGCAGTATTTT
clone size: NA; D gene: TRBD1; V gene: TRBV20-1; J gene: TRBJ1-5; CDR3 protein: CSASSGQGTNQPQHF; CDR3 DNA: TGCAGTGCTAGTAGCGGACAGGGAACGAATCAGCCCCAGCATTTT
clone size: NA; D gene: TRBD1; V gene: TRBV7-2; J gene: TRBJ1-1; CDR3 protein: CASRWDRARETEAFF; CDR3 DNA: TGTGCCAGCAGGTGGGACAGGGCGAGGGAGACTGAAGCTTTCTTT
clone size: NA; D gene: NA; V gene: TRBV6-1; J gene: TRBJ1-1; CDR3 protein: CASSESTNTEAFF; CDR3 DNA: TGTGCCAGCAGTGAATCTACGAACACTGAAGCTTTCTTT
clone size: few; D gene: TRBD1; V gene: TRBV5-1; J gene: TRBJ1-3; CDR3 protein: CASSTVPGTGDVNTIYF; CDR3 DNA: TGCGCCAGCAGCACCGTCCCGGGGACAGGGGATGTAAACACCATATATTTT
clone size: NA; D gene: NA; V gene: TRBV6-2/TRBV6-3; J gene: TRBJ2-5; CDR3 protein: CASSYASKETQYF; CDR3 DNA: TGTGCCAGCAGTTACGCCTCGAAAGAGACCCAGTACTTC
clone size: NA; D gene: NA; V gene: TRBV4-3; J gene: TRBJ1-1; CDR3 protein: CASSGQLMNTEAFF; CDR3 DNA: TGCGCCAGCAGCGGACAGCTCATGAACACTGAAGCTTTCTTT
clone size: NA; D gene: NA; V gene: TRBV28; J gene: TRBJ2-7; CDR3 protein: CASSSPSRASEQYF; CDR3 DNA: TGTGCCAGCAGTTCCCCGTCCAGAGCCAGCGAGCAGTACTTC
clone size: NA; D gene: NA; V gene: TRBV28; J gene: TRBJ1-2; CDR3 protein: CASSKGGLNYGYTF; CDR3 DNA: TGTGCCAGCAGTAAGGGGGGCCTGAACTATGGCTACACCTTC
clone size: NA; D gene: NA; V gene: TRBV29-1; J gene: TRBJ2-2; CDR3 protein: CSAQGYDGELFF; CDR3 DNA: TGCAGCGCCCAGGGGTATGACGGGGAGCTGTTTTTT
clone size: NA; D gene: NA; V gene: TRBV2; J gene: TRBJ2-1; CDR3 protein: CASSVANRKGYNEQFF; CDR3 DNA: TGTGCCAGCAGCGTTGCGAACAGGAAAGGGTACAATGAGCAGTTCTTC
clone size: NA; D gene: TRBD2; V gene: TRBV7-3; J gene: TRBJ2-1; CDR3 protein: CASATSGVGEQFF; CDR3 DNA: TGTGCCAGTGCGACTAGCGGGGTGGGGGAGCAGTTCTTC
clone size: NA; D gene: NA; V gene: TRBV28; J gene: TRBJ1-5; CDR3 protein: CASSPGQRGQPQHF; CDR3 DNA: TGTGCCAGCAGTCCTGGACAGCGGGGACAGCCCCAGCATTTT
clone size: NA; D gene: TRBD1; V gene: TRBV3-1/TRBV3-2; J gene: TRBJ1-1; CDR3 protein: CASSQVDRGNTEAFF; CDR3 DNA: TGTGCCAGCAGCCAAGTCGACAGGGGCAACACTGAAGCTTTCTTT
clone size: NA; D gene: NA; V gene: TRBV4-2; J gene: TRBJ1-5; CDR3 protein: CASSQDPQSNQPQHF; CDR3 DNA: TGTGCCAGCAGCCAAGATCCACAGAGCAATCAGCCCCAGCATTTT
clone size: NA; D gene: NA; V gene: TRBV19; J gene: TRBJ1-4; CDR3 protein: CASMGQGKKLFF; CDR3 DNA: TGTGCCAGTATGGGCCAGGGGAAAAAACTGTTTTTT
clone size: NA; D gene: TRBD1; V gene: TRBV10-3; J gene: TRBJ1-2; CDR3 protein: CAISGGQAPNYGYTF; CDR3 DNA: TGTGCCATCAGTGGGGGACAGGCGCCGAACTATGGCTACACCTTC
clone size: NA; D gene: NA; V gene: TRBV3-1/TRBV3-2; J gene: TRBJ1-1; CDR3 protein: CASSQVRAWGGTEAFF; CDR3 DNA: TGTGCCAGCAGCCAAGTTAGGGCTTGGGGGGGCACTGAAGCTTTCTTT
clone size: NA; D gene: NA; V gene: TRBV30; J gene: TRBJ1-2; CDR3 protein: CAWSGGYDYGYTF; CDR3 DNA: TGTGCCTGGAGTGGGGGTTACGACTATGGCTACACCTTC
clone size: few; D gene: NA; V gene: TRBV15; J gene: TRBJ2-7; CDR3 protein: CATSRSGTQSYEQYF; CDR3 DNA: TGTGCCACCAGCAGGTCCGGGACACAGTCCTACGAGCAGTACTTC
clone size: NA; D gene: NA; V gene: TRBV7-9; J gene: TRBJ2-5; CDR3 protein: CASSPTVETQYF; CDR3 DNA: TGTGCCAGCAGCCCTACAGTCGAGACCCAGTACTTC
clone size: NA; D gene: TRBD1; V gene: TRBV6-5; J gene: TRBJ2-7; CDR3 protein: CASRYPAGGSYEQYF; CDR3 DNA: TGTGCCAGCAGGTACCCGGCAGGGGGTTCCTACGAGCAGTACTTC
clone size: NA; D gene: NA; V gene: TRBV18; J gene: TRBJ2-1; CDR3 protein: CASSPRGQWIYEQFF; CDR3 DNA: TGTGCCAGCTCACCTCGGGGGCAATGGATTTATGAGCAGTTCTTC
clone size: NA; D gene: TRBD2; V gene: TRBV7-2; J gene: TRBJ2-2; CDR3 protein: CASSWVAGAGELFF; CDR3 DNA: TGTGCCAGCAGCTGGGTAGCGGGGGCCGGGGAGCTGTTTTTT
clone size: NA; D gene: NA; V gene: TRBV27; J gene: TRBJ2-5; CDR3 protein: CASSRGQSLSRQYF; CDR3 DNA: TGTGCCAGCAGTAGAGGACAGTCGCTTAGTAGGCAGTACTTC
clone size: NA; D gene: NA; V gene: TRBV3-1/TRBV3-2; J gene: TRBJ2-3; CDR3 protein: CASSLSDYTQYF; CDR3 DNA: TGTGCCAGCAGCCTTAGCGACTATACGCAGTATTTT
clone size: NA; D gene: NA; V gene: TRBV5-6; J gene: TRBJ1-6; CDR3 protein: CASSSVARYNSPLHF; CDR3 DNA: TGTGCCAGCAGCAGTGTCGCGAGGTATAATTCACCCCTCCACTTT
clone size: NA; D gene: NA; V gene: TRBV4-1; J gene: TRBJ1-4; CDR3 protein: CASRGPDEKLFF; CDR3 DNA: TGCGCCAGCAGGGGACCGGATGAAAAACTGTTTTTT
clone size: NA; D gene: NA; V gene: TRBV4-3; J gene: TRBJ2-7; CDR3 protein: CASSPQSGHYEQYF; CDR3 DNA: TGCGCCAGCAGCCCCCAGAGCGGACACTACGAGCAGTACTTC
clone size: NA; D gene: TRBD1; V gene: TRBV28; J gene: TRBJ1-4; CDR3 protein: CASSSPGTGPNEKLFF; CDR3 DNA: TGTGCCAGCAGTTCCCCCGGGACAGGGCCTAATGAAAAACTGTTTTTT